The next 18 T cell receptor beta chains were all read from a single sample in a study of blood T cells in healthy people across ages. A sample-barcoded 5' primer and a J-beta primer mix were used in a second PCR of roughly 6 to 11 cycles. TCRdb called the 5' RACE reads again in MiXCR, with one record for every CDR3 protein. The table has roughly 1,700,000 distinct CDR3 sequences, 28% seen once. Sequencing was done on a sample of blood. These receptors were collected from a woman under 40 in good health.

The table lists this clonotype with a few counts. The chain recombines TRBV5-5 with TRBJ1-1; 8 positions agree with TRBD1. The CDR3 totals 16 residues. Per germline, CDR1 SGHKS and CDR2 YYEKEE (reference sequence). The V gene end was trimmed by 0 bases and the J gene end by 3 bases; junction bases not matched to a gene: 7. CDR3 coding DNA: TGTGCCAGCAGCTTGGCCGGGACAGGCCGAGACACTGAAGCTTTCTTT. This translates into CASSLAGTGRDTEAFF. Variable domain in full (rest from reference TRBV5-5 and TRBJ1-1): DAGVTQSPTHLIKTRGQQVTLRCSPISGHKSVSWYQQVLGQGPQFIFQYYEKEERGRGNFPDRFSARQFPNYSSELNVNALLLGDSALYLCASSLAGTGRDTEAFFGQGTRLTVV.

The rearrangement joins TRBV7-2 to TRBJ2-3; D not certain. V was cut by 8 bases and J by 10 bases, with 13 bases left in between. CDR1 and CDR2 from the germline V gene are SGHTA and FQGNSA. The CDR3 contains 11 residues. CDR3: CASGPIAPQYF. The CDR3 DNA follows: TGTGCCAGCGGACCAATAGCACCGCAGTATTTT.

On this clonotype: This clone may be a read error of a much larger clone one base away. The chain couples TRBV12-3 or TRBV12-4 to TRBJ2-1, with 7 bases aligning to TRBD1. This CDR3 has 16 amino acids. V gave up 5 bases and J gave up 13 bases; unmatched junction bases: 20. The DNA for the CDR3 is TGTGCCAGCAGTCCACGGCGTGACAGGGAACAAGAGACCCAGTTCTTC. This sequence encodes CASSPRRDREQETQFF.

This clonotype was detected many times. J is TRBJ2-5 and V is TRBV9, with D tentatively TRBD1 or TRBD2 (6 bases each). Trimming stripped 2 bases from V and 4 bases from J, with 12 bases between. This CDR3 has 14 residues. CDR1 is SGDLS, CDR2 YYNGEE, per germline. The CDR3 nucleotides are TGTGCCAGCAGCGTGAATCGGGGGCGAGAGACCCAGTACTTC. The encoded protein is CASSVNRGRETQYF.

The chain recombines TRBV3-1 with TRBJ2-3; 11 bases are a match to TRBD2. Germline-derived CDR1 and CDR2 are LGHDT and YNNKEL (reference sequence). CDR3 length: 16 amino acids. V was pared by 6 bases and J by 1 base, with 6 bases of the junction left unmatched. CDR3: CASRKTSGARTDTQYF. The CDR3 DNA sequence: TGTGCCAGCAGGAAGACTAGCGGGGCGCGCACAGATACGCAGTATTTT.

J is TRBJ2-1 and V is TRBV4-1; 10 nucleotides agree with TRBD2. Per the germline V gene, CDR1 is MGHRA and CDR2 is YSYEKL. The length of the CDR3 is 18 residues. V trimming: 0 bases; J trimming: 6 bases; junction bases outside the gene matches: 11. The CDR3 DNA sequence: TGCGCCAGCAGCCAAGAGATGGCTAGCGGGAGCTGGAGCAATGAGCAGTTCTTC. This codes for CASSQEMASGSWSNEQFF.

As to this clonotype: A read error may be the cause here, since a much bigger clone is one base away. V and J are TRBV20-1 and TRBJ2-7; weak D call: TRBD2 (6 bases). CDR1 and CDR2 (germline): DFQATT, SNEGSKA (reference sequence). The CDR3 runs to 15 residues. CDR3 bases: TGCAGTGCTAGAGATCGTAGCGGACTGAAAAACATTCAGCACTTC. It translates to CSARDRSGLKNIQHF.

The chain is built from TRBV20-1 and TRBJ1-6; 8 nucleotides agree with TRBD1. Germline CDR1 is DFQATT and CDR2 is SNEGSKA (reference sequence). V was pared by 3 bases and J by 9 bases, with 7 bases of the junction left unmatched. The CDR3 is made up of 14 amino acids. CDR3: CSASSPGGTSPLHF. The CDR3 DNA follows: TGCAGTGCTAGTTCCCCAGGGGGCACTTCACCCCTCCACTTT.

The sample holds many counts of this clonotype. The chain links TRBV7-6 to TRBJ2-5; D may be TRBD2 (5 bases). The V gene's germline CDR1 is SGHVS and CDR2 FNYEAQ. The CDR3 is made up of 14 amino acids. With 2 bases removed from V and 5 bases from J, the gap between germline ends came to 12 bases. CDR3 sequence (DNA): TGTGCCAGCAGCTTAATACGGGATGGGGAGACCCAGTACTTC. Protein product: CASSLIRDGETQYF.

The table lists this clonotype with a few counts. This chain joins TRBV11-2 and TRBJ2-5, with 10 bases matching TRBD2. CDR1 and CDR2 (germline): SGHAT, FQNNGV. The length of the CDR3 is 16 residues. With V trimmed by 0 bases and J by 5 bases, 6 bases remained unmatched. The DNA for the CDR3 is TGTGCCAGCAGCTTAGATCTGCCTAGCGGGAGCGAGACCCAGTACTTC. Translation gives CASSLDLPSGSETQYF.

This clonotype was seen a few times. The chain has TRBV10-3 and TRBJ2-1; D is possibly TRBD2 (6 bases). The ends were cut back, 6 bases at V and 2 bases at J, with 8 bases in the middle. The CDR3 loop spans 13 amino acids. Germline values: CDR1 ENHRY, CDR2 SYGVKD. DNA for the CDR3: TGTGCCATCAGCGGGAGCCCCTACAATGAGCAGTTCTTC. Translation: CAISGSPYNEQFF.

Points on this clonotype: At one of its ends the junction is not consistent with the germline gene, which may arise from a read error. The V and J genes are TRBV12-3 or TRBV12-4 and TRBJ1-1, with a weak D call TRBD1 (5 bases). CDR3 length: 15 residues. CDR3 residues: CASSFQGPMNAEAFF. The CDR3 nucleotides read TGTGCCAGCAGTTTTCAGGGTCCCATGAACGCTGAAGCTTTCTTT.

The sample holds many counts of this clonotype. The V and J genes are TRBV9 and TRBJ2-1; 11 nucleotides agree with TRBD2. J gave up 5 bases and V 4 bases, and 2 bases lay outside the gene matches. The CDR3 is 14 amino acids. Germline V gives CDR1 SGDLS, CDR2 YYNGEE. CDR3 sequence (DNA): TGTGCCAGCAGCCGACTAGCGGGACACAATGAGCAGTTCTTC. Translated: CASSRLAGHNEQFF.

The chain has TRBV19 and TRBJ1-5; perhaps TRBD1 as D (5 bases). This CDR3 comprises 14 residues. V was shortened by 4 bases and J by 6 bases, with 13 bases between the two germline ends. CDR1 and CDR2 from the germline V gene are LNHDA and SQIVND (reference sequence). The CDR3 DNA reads TGTGCCAGTAGTAAGGGGCCGAGGGGTCAGCCCCAGCATTTT. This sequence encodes CASSKGPRGQPQHF. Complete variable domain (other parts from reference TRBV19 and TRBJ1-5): DGGITQSPKYLFRKEGQNVTLSCEQNLNHDAMYWYRQDPGQGLRLIYYSQIVNDFQKGDIAEGYSVSREKKESFPLTVTSAQKNPTAFYLCASSKGPRGQPQHFGDGTRLSIL.

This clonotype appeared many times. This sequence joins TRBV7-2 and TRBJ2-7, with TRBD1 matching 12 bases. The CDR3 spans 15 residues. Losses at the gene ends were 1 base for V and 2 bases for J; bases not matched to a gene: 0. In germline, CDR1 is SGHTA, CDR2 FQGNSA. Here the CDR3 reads CASSLGDRGPYEQYF. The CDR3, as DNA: TGTGCCAGCAGCTTAGGGGACAGGGGGCCCTACGAGCAGTACTTC.

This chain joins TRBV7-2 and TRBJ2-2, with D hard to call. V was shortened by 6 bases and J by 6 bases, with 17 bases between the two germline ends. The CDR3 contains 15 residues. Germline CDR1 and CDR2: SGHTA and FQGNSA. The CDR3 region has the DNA TGTGCCAGCAGTAAAAGTCGGGCCGTGTCCGGGGAGCTGTTTTTT. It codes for CASSKSRAVSGELFF.

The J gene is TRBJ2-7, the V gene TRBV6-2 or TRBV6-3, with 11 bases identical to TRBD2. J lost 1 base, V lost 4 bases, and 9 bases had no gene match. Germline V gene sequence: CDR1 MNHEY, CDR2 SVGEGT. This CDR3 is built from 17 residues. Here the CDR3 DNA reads TGTGCCAGCAGTTCCAGACCCGGGACTAGCGGTTCCTACGAGCAGTACTTC. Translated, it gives CASSSRPGTSGSYEQYF.

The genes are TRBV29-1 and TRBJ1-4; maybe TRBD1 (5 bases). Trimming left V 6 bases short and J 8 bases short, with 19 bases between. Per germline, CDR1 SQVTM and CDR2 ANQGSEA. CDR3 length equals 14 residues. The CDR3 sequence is CSVRAEGAGEKLFF. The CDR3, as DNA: TGCAGCGTGCGCGCGGAGGGTGCAGGGGAAAAACTGTTTTTT.